The sequence of this T cell receptor (beta chain) was determined in a study of shared clonotypes between healthy human individuals. Sequencing was performed with immunoSEQ multiplex PCR; in TCRdb, only in-frame clones are kept and a portion is missing. The sample carries about 490,000 clones, about 84% recorded once. CDR1 LNHNV and CDR2 YYDKDF come from the germline V gene (reference sequence). V was pared by 0 bases and J by 2 bases, with 13 bases between. CDR3 length: 16 residues. This rearrangement joins TRBV15 to TRBJ1-2, with TRBD1 as a possible D gene (5 bases). What was sequenced was PBMCs. The receptor's source is a woman aged 40 to 50 in good health. Some clones in this sample may be carry-over from other donors' samples. In DNA, the CDR3 is TGTGCCACCAGCAGAGATGAGGCAGGGCTAAACTATGGCTACACCTTC. Its translation: CATSRDEAGLNYGYTF.